This TCR beta chain was captured by sequencing in a study of cytomegalovirus exposure and HLA in healthy donors. About the research overall: Roughly 77 million unique TCRs from HLA-typed donors made up an early data release.

On this clone: Its antigen is not known.

13 Jbeta primers and 60 Vbeta primers were used for the PCR. Measured with immunoSEQ multiplex PCR; TCRdb has only the in-frame clones, and not every one. The sample holds 65,000 or so clones, around 73% seen once. The CDR3 extends over 14 amino acids. Trimming removed 4 bases at V and 2 bases at J, with 13 bases between. Germline V CDR1 and CDR2: SGHDT, YYEEEE. Overall study results and limits: Reports indicated that the classifier achieved high specificity and sensitivity in diagnosing cytomegalovirus status. Sequence variants that were highly shared formed a cluster that was likely a sequencing artifact.

The sequence came from a girl aged 5 to 17 in good health and CMV-seropositive. The sample comprised PBMCs. This chain joins TRBV5-6 and TRBJ2-7, with a weak D call TRBD1 (6 bases). The CDR3 bases are TGTGCCAGCAGCCTTGACAGGTTCCCCTACGAGCAGTACTTC. It yields the protein CASSLDRFPYEQYF.